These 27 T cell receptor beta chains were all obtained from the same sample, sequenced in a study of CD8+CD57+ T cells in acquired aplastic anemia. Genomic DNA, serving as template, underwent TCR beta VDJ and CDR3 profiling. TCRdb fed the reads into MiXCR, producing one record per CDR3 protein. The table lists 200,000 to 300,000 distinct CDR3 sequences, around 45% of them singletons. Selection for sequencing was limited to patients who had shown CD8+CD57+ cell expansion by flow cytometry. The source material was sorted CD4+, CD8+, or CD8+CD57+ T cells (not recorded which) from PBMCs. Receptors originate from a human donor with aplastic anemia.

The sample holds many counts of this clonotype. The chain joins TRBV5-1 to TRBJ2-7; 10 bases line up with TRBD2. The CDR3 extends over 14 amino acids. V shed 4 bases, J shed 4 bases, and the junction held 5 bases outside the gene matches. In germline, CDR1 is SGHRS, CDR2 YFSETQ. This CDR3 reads CASSLAGVGYEQYF. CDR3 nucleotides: TGCGCCAGCAGCCTAGCGGGAGTAGGATACGAGCAGTACTTC. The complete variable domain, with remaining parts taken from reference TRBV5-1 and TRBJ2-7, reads KAGVTQTPRYLIKTRGQQVTLSCSPISGHRSVSWYQQTPGQGLQFLFEYFSETQRNKGNFPGRFSGRQFSNSRSEMNVSTLELGDSALYLCASSLAGVGYEQYFGPGTRLTVT.

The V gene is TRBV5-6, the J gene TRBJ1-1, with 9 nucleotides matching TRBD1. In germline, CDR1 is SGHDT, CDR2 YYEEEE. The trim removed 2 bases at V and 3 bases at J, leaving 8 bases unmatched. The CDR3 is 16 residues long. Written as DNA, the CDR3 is TGTGCCAGCAGCTTCCCCCGGAGGACAGGGGACACTGAAGCTTTCTTT. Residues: CASSFPRRTGDTEAFF. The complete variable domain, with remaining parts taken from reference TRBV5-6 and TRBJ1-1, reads DAGVTQSPTHLIKTRGQQVTLRCSPKSGHDTVSWYQQALGQGPQFIFQYYEEEERQRGNFPDRFSGHQFPNYSSELNVNALLLGDSALYLCASSFPRRTGDTEAFFGQGTRLTVV.

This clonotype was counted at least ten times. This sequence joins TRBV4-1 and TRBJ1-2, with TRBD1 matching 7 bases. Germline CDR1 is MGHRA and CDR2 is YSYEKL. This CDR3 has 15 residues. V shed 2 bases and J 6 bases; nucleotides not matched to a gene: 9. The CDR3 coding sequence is TGCGCCAGCAGCCAACCCAAGACAGGGACTAATGGCTACACCTTC. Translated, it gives CASSQPKTGTNGYTF.

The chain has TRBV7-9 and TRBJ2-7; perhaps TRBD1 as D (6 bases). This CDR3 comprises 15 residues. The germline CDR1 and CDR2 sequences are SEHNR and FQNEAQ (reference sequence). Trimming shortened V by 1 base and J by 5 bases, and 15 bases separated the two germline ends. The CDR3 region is CASSLGRDTGNEQYF. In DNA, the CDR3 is TGTGCCAGCAGCTTAGGCCGGGACACCGGCAACGAGCAGTACTTC. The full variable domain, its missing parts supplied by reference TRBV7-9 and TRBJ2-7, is DTGVSQNPRHKITKRGQNVTFRCDPISEHNRLYWYRQTLGQGPEFLTYFQNEAQLEKSRLLSDRFSAERPKGSFSTLEIQRTEQGDSAMYLCASSLGRDTGNEQYFGPGTRLTVT.

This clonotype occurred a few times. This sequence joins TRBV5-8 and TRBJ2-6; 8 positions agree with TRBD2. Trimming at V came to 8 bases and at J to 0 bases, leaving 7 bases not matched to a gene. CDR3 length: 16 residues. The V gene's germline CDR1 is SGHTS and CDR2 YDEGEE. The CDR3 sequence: CASWERGSSGANVLTF. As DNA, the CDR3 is TGTGCCAGTTGGGAGCGGGGGAGCTCTGGGGCCAACGTCCTGACTTTC.

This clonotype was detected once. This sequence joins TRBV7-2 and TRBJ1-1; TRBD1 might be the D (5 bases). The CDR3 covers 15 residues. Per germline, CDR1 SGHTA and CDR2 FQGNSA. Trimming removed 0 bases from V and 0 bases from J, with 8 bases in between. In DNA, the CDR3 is TGTGCCAGCAGCTTAGCTCGGGGCATGAACACTGAAGCTTTCTTT. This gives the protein CASSLARGMNTEAFF.

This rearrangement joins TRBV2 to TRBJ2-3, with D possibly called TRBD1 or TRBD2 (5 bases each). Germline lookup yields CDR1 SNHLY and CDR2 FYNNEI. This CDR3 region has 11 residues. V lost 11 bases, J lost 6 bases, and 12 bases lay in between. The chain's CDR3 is CAGPWGDTQYF. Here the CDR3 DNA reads TGTGCCGGTCCCTGGGGGGATACGCAGTATTTT.

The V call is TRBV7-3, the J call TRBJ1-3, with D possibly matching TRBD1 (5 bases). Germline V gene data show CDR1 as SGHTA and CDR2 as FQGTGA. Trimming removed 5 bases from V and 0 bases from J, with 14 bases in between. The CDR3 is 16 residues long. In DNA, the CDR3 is TGTGCCAGCAGCCAACCCGGGACTGACTCTGGAAACACCATATATTTT. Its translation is CASSQPGTDSGNTIYF.

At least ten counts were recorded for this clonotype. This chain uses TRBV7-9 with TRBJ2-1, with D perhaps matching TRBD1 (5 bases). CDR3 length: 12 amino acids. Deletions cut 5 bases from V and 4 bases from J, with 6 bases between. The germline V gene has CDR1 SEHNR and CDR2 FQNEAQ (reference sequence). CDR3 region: CASSRQYNEQFF. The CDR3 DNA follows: TGTGCCAGCAGCCGACAGTACAATGAGCAGTTCTTC.

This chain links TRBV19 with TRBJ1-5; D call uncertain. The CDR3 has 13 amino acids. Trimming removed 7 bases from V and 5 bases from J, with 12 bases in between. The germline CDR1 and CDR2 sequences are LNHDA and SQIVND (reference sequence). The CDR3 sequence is CASKKGYYQPQHF. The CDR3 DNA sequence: TGTGCCAGTAAGAAGGGCTACTATCAGCCCCAGCATTTT.

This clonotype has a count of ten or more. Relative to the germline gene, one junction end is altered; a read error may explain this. The chain's CDR3 is CASSLGVSGEQYF. CDR3 nucleotide sequence: TGTGCTAGCAGCTTAGGGGTTTCGGGGGAGCAGTACTTC. The rearrangement joins TRBV7-7 to TRBJ2-7, with D tentatively TRBD1 or TRBD2 (5 bases each). The germline gives CDR1 SSHAT, CDR2 FNYEAQ (reference sequence). This CDR3 has 13 residues.

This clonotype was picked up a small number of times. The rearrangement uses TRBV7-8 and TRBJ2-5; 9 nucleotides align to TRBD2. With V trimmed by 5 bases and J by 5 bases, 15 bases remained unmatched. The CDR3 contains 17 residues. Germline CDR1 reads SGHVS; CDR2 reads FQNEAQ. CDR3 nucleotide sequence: TGTGCCAGCAGCCGACCAGGTAGCGGGAGCCACGAGGAGACCCAGTACTTC. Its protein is CASSRPGSGSHEETQYF.

CDR3 in DNA: TGTGCCAGCAGTGAGACGGGGGGTTTCTTT. Encoded protein: CASSETGGFF. The rearrangement links TRBV6-4 to TRBJ1-1, with D tentatively TRBD1 (5 bases). This CDR3 comprises 10 residues. V was cut by 3 bases and J by 13 bases, with 9 bases left in between. CDR1 MRHNA and CDR2 SNTAGT come from the germline V gene.

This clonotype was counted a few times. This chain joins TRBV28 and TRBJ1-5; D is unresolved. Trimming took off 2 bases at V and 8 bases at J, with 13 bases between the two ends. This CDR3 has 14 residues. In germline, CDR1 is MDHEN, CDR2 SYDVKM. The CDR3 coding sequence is TGTGCCAGCAGTTTACTGGGCAGATTGGAGCCCCAGCATTTT. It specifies CASSLLGRLEPQHF.

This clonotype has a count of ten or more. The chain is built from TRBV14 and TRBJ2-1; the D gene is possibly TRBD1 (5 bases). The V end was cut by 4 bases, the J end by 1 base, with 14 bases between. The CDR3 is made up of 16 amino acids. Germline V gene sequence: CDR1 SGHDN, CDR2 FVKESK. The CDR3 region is CASSRIGAGSYNEQFF. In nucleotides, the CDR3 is TGTGCCAGCAGCCGGATAGGGGCCGGATCCTACAATGAGCAGTTCTTC. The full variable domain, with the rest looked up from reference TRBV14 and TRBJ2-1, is EAGVTQFPSHSVIEKGQTVTLRCDPISGHDNLYWYRRVMGKEIKFLLHFVKESKQDESGMPNNRFLAERTGGTYSTLKVQPAELEDSGVYFCASSRIGAGSYNEQFFGPGTRLTVL.

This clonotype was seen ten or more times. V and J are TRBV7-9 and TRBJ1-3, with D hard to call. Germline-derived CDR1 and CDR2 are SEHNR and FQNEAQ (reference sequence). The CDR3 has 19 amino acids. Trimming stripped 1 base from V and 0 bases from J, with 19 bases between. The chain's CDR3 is CASSLGPSTRNLSGNTIYF. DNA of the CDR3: TGTGCCAGCAGCTTAGGCCCGAGCACACGGAACCTCTCTGGAAACACCATATATTTT.

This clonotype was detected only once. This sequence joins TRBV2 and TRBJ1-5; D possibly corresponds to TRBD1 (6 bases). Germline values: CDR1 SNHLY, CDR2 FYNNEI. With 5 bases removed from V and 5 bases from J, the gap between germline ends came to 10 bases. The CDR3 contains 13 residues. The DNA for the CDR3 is TGTGCCAGCAGTACCGAGGGGGATCAGCCCCAGCATTTT. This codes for CASSTEGDQPQHF.

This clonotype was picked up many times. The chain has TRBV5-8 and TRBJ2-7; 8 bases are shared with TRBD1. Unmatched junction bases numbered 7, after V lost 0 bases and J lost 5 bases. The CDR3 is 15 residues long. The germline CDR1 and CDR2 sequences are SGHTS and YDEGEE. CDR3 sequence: CASSLGWTGSDEQYF. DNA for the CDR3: TGTGCCAGCAGCTTGGGGTGGACAGGGTCTGACGAGCAGTACTTC.

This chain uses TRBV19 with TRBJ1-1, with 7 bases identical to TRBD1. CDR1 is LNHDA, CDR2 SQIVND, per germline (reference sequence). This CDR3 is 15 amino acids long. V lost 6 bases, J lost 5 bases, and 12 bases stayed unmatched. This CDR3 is CASSPIGTVRTEAFF. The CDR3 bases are TGTGCCAGTAGCCCCATTGGGACAGTGAGAACTGAAGCTTTCTTT.

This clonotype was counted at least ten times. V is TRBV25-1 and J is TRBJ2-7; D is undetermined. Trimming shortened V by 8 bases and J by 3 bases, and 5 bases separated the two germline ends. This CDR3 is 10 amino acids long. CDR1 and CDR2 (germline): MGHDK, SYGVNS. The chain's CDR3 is CASSLYEQYF. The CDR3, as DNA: TGTGCCAGCTCGCTCTACGAGCAGTACTTC.

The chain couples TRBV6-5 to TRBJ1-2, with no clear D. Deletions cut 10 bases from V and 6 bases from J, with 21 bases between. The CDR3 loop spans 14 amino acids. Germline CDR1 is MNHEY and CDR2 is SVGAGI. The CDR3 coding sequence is TGTGCCACCGCATTCGAGGGCGCCGACGATGGCTACACCTTC. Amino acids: CATAFEGADDGYTF.

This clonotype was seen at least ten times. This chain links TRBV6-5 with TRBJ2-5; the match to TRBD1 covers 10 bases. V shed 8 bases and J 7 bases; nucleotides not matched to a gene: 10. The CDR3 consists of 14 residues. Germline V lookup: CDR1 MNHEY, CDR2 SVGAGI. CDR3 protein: CASGKTGGSGTQYF. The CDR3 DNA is TGTGCCAGCGGGAAGACAGGGGGCTCTGGGACCCAGTACTTC.

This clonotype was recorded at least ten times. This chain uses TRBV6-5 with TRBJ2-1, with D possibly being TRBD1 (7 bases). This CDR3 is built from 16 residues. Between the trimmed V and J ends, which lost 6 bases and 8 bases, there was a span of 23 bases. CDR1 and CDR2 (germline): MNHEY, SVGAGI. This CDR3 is CASSQGGGNGQDEQFF. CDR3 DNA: TGTGCCAGCAGCCAGGGGGGCGGAAACGGTCAGGATGAGCAGTTCTTC.

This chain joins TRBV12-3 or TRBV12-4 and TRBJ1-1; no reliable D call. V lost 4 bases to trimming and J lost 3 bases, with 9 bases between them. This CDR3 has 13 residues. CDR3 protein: CASSSQTHTEAFF. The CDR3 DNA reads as TGTGCCAGCAGTTCCCAAACGCACACTGAAGCTTTCTTT.

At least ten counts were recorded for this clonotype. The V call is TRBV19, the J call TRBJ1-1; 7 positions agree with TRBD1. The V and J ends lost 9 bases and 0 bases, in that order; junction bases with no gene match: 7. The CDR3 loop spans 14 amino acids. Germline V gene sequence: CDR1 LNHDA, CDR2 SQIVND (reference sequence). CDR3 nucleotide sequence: TGTGCCAGCGCGGGACAGACCCTGAACACTGAAGCTTTCTTT. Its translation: CASAGQTLNTEAFF. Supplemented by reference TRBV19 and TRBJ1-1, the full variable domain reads DGGITQSPKYLFRKEGQNVTLSCEQNLNHDAMYWYRQDPGQGLRLIYYSQIVNDFQKGDIAEGYSVSREKKESFPLTVTSAQKNPTAFYLCASAGQTLNTEAFFGQGTRLTVV.

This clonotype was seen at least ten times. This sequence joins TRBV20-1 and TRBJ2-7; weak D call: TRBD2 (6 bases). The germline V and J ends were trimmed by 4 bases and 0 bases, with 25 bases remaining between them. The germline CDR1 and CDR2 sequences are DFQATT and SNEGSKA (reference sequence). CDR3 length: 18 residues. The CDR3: CSATDPSFGEANSYEQYF. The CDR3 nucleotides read TGCAGTGCTACCGACCCCAGCTTTGGGGAGGCCAACTCCTACGAGCAGTACTTC.

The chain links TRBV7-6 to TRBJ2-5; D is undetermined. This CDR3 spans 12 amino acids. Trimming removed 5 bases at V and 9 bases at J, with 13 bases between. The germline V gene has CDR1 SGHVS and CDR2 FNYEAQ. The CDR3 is CASSTNNQPQYF. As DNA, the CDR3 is TGTGCCAGCAGCACGAACAATCAGCCCCAGTACTTC.